These T cell receptor beta chains were read from a single sample in a study of blood T cell repertoires in COVID-19. Repertoires were generated with immunoSEQ multiplex PCR, while TCRdb's copy carries only in-frame clones and drops some. Of over 100,000 clones listed, over 65% are singletons. The sample was peripheral blood. Source of these receptors: a man aged 60 to 69 with acute or convalescent COVID-19. Each CDR3 is given with its conserved first and last residue. A D gene is named only where the DNA matches it firmly. Only part of the rows carry a size: once, few, many, or a class if the clone is expanded.

d_call	clone_size	j_call	v_call	cdr3_nt	cdr3_aa
TRBD2	once	TRBJ2-5	TRBV28	TGTGCCAGCAGTTCTCCGGGAGGACCCGAGGGGTGGACCCAGTACTTC	CASSSPGGPEGWTQYF
.	.	TRBJ2-2	TRBV10-3	TGTGCCATCAGTCTAGGACAGAACACCGGGGAGCTGTTTTTT	CAISLGQNTGELFF
.	.	TRBJ2-3	TRBV4-2	TGTGCCAGCAGCCAAATGGAGACGGGGGAACTCACAGATACGCAGTATTTT	CASSQMETGELTDTQYF
TRBD2	.	TRBJ2-1	TRBV7-9	TGTGCCAGCAGCTTAGCGACTAGCGGAGAGCAGTTCTTC	CASSLATSGEQFF
.	.	TRBJ1-2	TRBV18	TGTGCCAGCTCACCAGGGGAGGGAAACTATGGCTACACCTTC	CASSPGEGNYGYTF
TRBD1	.	TRBJ1-1	TRBV6-2/TRBV6-3	TGTGCCAGCAGTTACCCCGGGACAGGGGGCGAAATGGCTTTCTTT	CASSYPGTGGEMAFF
TRBD2	.	TRBJ2-1	TRBV3-1/TRBV3-2	TGTGCCAGCAGCCCGGGACTAGCGGGGAACTACAATGAGCAGTTCTTC	CASSPGLAGNYNEQFF
TRBD1	once	TRBJ1-1	TRBV29-1	TGCAGCGTTGGGACAGGGGAGTGGCGGGCTCGCGGAGCTTTCTTT	CSVGTGEWRARGAFF
TRBD1	.	TRBJ1-1	TRBV25-1	TGTGCCAGCAGTCTAGAGGGGGCTGTTATGGCTTTCTTT	CASSLEGAVMAFF
.	.	TRBJ2-3	TRBV5-1	TGCGCCAGCAGCGTCGCACAGGGTTCAGATACGCAGTATTTT	CASSVAQGSDTQYF
.	.	TRBJ2-2	TRBV7-9	TGTGCCAGCAGCTCCCCGGGACTGACTAACACCGGGGAGCTGTTTTTT	CASSSPGLTNTGELFF
TRBD1	once	TRBJ2-1	TRBV5-4	TGTGCCAGCAGCCCCCGGGGGAGGACAGGGGTAAATGAGCAGTTCTTC	CASSPRGRTGVNEQFF
TRBD1	.	TRBJ2-1	TRBV28	TGTGCCAGCAGTTTAACGTCCGGGACAGCCTCCTACAATGAGCAGTTCTTC	CASSLTSGTASYNEQFF
TRBD1	once	TRBJ2-5	TRBV5-1	TGCGCCAGCAGGACAGGGAGTTTAGAGACCCAGTACTTC	CASRTGSLETQYF
.	once	TRBJ1-5	TRBV18	TGTGCCAGCTCACCACCGAGGGGGGAGGGGCAGCCCCAGCATTTT	CASSPPRGEGQPQHF
TRBD1	once	TRBJ2-6	TRBV19	TGTGCCAGTAGAATTGGACAGGGCATTTACTCTGGGGCCAACGTCCTGACTTTC	CASRIGQGIYSGANVLTF
.	.	TRBJ1-5	TRBV7-8	TGTGCCAGCAACCGGGGGAAAGGGGGCAATCAGCCCCAGCATTTT	CASNRGKGGNQPQHF
TRBD1	.	TRBJ1-1	TRBV5-1	TGCGCCAGCAGCTGGGCCCAAGGACAGGGGGCGTCTTTCTTT	CASSWAQGQGASFF
TRBD1	.	TRBJ1-5	TRBV5-6	TGTGCCAGCAGCCCGGGACAGGGGCGTAGCAATCAGCCCCAGCATTTT	CASSPGQGRSNQPQHF
.	.	TRBJ1-1	TRBV3-1/TRBV3-2	TGTGCCAGCAGCTGGGTTCAGGGGCAGGCTTTCTTT	CASSWVQGQAFF
TRBD2	.	TRBJ2-1	TRBV5-1	TGCGCCAGCAGCGGTCAAGGGACTAGCGTGTTGCAGTTCTTC	CASSGQGTSVLQFF
.	.	TRBJ1-2	TRBV6-6	TGTGCCAGCAGCAGGGATCTAGGTGGCTACACCTTC	CASSRDLGGYTF
TRBD1	.	TRBJ1-1	TRBV7-9	TGTGCCAGCAGCTTAGGGACAGGGGCCCGGAAGGCTTTCTTT	CASSLGTGARKAFF
.	few	TRBJ2-5	TRBV2	TGTGCCAGCAGTGATAACCGGGACACAGAGACCCAGTACTTC	CASSDNRDTETQYF
TRBD1	.	TRBJ1-2	TRBV7-2	TGTGCCAGCAGCTCCCAAACGACAGGGGGCATCTATGGCTACACCTTC	CASSSQTTGGIYGYTF
.	.	TRBJ1-2	TRBV14	TGTGCCAGCAGCCAAGCCCTTTCTGGCTACACCTTC	CASSQALSGYTF
.	.	TRBJ2-5	TRBV27	TGTGCCAGCAGTGGGCCACGGGAGACCCAGTACTTC	CASSGPRETQYF
.	few	TRBJ2-5	TRBV6-5	TGTGCCAGCAGTAGCGGCTTGATACAAGAGACCCAGTACTTC	CASSSGLIQETQYF
.	few	TRBJ2-1	TRBV7-9	TGTGCCAGCAGCCCCCTTAGGAGCTCCTACAATGAGCAGTTCTTC	CASSPLRSSYNEQFF
.	.	TRBJ2-3	TRBV4-1	TGCGCCAGCAGCCAGAACGCGGACTACGGGACAGATACGCAGTATTTT	CASSQNADYGTDTQYF
TRBD2	.	TRBJ2-3	TRBV4-3	TGCGCCAGCAGCCAAGGTGGGGTCTGGCGGGACTACACAGATACGCAGTATTTT	CASSQGGVWRDYTDTQYF
.	once	TRBJ1-5	TRBV27	TGTGCCAGCAGTAACCGAGGGCGCAATCAGCCCCAGCATTTT	CASSNRGRNQPQHF
TRBD1	.	TRBJ1-6	TRBV4-2	TGTGCCAGCAGCCAAGAAGGGGCAGGGGGCTCACCCCTCCACTTT	CASSQEGAGGSPLHF
TRBD2	.	TRBJ2-7	TRBV4-2	TGTGCCAGCAGCCAAGAACCCCGGACTAGCGGGAGGGGGGACGAGCAGTACTTC	CASSQEPRTSGRGDEQYF
TRBD1	.	TRBJ1-1	TRBV7-2	TGTGCCAGCAGCTCGAGAGGGGGCGCCGGGGACACTGAAGCTTTCTTT	CASSSRGGAGDTEAFF
TRBD1	once	TRBJ1-4	TRBV12-5	TGTGCTAGTGGTCCCTCCGGGACAGTAAATGAAAAACTGTTTTTT	CASGPSGTVNEKLFF
TRBD2	.	TRBJ2-3	TRBV3-1/TRBV3-2	TGTGCCAGCAGCCAGAACCCGGGACTAGTGACAGATACGCAGTATTTT	CASSQNPGLVTDTQYF
.	.	TRBJ2-5	TRBV5-1	TGCGCCAGCAGCAACCTACAAGAGACCCAGTACTTC	CASSNLQETQYF
.	.	TRBJ1-4	TRBV27	TGTGCCAGCAGGAAGGACAGCCCAAATGAAAAACTGTTTTTT	CASRKDSPNEKLFF
TRBD1	once	TRBJ2-1	TRBV27	TGTGCCAGCAGTTTAAGGGGGCCTGCAGACAATGAGCAGTTCTTC	CASSLRGPADNEQFF
.	.	TRBJ2-1	TRBV28	TGTGCCATCCACTCCGTCGAAATCGCCTACAATGAGCAGTTCTTC	CAIHSVEIAYNEQFF
.	.	TRBJ1-6	TRBV11-3	TGTGCCAGCAGCTTCCGGCAGGATAATTCACCCCTCCACTTT	CASSFRQDNSPLHF
.	few	TRBJ1-1	TRBV7-9	TGTGCCAGCAGCGCCGGGACACGACAGAACACTGAAGCTTTCTTT	CASSAGTRQNTEAFF
TRBD1	.	TRBJ2-5	TRBV6-5	TGTGCCAGCAGGGATACAGGGGAGCAAGAGACCCAGTACTTC	CASRDTGEQETQYF
.	.	TRBJ2-3	TRBV5-1	TGCGCCAGCAGCTTGGACCAGAGCACAGATACGCAGTATTTT	CASSLDQSTDTQYF
TRBD1	few	TRBJ1-5	TRBV11-2	TGTGCCAGCAGCACGACGGACAGGCCTCAGCATTTT	CASSTTDRPQHF
TRBD1	.	TRBJ2-7	TRBV27	TGTGCCAGCAGTTTACAGCCAGGGGGATACGAGCAGTACTTC	CASSLQPGGYEQYF
.	.	TRBJ1-1	TRBV4-1	TGCGCCAGCAGCCAACCTCGGAGGGGGAACACTGAAGCTTTCTTT	CASSQPRRGNTEAFF
TRBD1	.	TRBJ2-5	TRBV5-5	TGTGCCAGCAGCTTGTTGGGACAGCAGACCCAGTACTTC	CASSLLGQQTQYF
TRBD1	.	TRBJ1-5	TRBV24-1	TGTGCCACCAGTGAAGGACAGGGCATACAGCCCCAGCATTTT	CATSEGQGIQPQHF
TRBD2	once	TRBJ2-3	TRBV5-1	TGCGCCAGCAGCGTACTAGCGGGAGAAGGAGATACGCAGTATTTT	CASSVLAGEGDTQYF
TRBD2	.	TRBJ2-1	TRBV12-5	TGTGCTAGTGCAAGTGCGCGGGGGGTCTCAGACAATGAGCAGTTCTTC	CASASARGVSDNEQFF
TRBD1	.	TRBJ2-5	TRBV5-6	TGTGCCAGCAGCTTTCAGACAGGGTGGCACCTTAAGGAGACCCAGTACTTC	CASSFQTGWHLKETQYF
TRBD2	.	TRBJ2-2	TRBV5-1	TGCGCCAGCAGCTTGGGGACTAGCGTATACACCGGGGAGCTGTTTTTT	CASSLGTSVYTGELFF
.	.	TRBJ1-6	TRBV14	TGTGCCAGCAGCCAAGATCTAAAGCCTAATTCACCCCTCCACTTT	CASSQDLKPNSPLHF
.	.	TRBJ2-1	TRBV19	TGTGCCAGTAGTTCGTCGGACAGTCCGTTCTTC	CASSSSDSPFF
TRBD1	few	TRBJ2-7	TRBV2	TGTGCCAGCAGTGAGGGGACAGGGCCGCCCTACGAGCAGTACTTC	CASSEGTGPPYEQYF
.	few	TRBJ1-1	TRBV5-1	TGCGCCAGCAGCTCGAGAGGACAGAATGAAGCTTTCTTT	CASSSRGQNEAFF